A selection of T cell receptor beta chains follows, all from one sample in a study of T cells in localized non-small cell lung cancer. TCRdb's table, derived via immunoSEQ multiplex PCR, lists solely in-frame clones and lacks some. The sample yields 28,000 or so clones, about 87% seen once. The sample here was peripheral blood, taken before any cancer treatment. Every receptor here comes from a male donor at least 60 years old with stage I lung adenocarcinoma. Each CDR3 is given with its conserved first and last residue. Each record gives: CDR3 protein, CDR3 DNA, D gene, V gene, clone size, J gene. D genes are given only for firm matches. Clone size is shown for a subset of rows, as once, few, many or a class of expanded clone.

CASSQWTGDTEAFF | TGTGCCAGCAGCCAATGGACTGGGGACACTGAAGCTTTCTTT | NA | TRBV7-6 | NA | TRBJ1-1
CASSHRTSGYNEQFF | TGTGCCAGCTCACATCGGACTAGCGGGTACAATGAGCAGTTCTTC | TRBD2 | TRBV18 | NA | TRBJ2-1
CASSLQGAGYGYTF | TGTGCCAGCAGCCTACAGGGGGCTGGGTATGGCTACACCTTC | TRBD1 | TRBV6-6 | NA | TRBJ1-2
CASSLGPGVNSPLHF | TGTGCCAGCAGCTTAGGGCCGGGTGTGAATTCACCCCTCCACTTT | NA | TRBV5-5 | NA | TRBJ1-6
CAISDGGQGTNSPLHF | TGTGCCATCAGTGATGGGGGGCAGGGGACCAATTCACCCCTCCACTTT | NA | TRBV10-3 | once | TRBJ1-6
CASSLAGTDTQYF | TGTGCCAGCAGCTTAGCGGGCACAGATACGCAGTATTTT | NA | TRBV11-2 | NA | TRBJ2-3
CASSPRRTGASYEQYF | TGTGCCAGCAGCCCTCGAAGGACAGGGGCTTCCTACGAGCAGTACTTC | TRBD1 | TRBV7-2 | few | TRBJ2-7
CASSFQDRTNYGYTF | TGTGCCAGCAGTTTTCAGGACAGGACCAACTATGGCTACACCTTC | TRBD1 | TRBV28 | NA | TRBJ1-2
CASTTGGMKYQPQHF | TGTGCCAGTACTACGGGGGGGATGAAGTATCAGCCCCAGCATTTT | NA | TRBV19 | NA | TRBJ1-5
CASSPPHYVPGQGKYEQYF | TGTGCCAGCAGTCCTCCGCACTACGTCCCGGGACAGGGAAAGTACGAGCAGTACTTC | TRBD1 | TRBV27 | once | TRBJ2-7
CASGGGTQYF | TGTGCCAGTGGAGGAGGAACCCAGTACTTC | NA | TRBV28 | NA | TRBJ2-5
CASRGTGRTDTQYF | TGTGCCAGTAGAGGGACAGGGCGGACAGATACGCAGTATTTT | TRBD1 | TRBV19 | NA | TRBJ2-3
CAWSVPPVPEAFF | TGTGCCTGGAGTGTACCCCCGGTTCCTGAAGCTTTCTTT | NA | TRBV30 | NA | TRBJ1-1
CASSRDTLNTEAFF | TGCGCCAGCAGCCGGGACACTCTGAACACTGAAGCTTTCTTT | NA | TRBV4-3 | NA | TRBJ1-1
CASSIVPRGRTEAFF | TGTGCCAGTAGTATAGTCCCCCGGGGGAGGACTGAAGCTTTCTTT | NA | TRBV19 | NA | TRBJ1-1
CASSQSTRGTTEAFF | TGCGCCAGCAGCCAATCCACAAGAGGGACCACTGAAGCTTTCTTT | NA | TRBV4-3 | NA | TRBJ1-1
CSAARQMNTEAFF | TGCAGCGCGGCCAGACAGATGAACACTGAAGCTTTCTTT | NA | TRBV29-1 | few | TRBJ1-1
CASSWEREQYF | TGTGCCAGCAGTTGGGAGCGGGAGCAGTACTTC | NA | TRBV6-5 | NA | TRBJ2-7
CASSSPSGTGGGQPQHF | TGTGCCAGTAGTTCTCCCTCCGGGACAGGGGGCGGTCAGCCCCAGCATTTT | TRBD1 | TRBV19 | NA | TRBJ1-5
CASSQTSNQPQHF | TGTGCCAGCAGTCAAACAAGTAATCAGCCCCAGCATTTT | NA | TRBV6-5 | NA | TRBJ1-5
CASSYTFGQGGTEAFF | TGTGCCAGCAGTTACACGTTCGGACAGGGGGGCACTGAAGCTTTCTTT | TRBD1 | TRBV6-5 | NA | TRBJ1-1
CASSLEGGGADTQYF | TGTGCCAGCAGCTTAGAGGGAGGGGGGGCAGATACGCAGTATTTT | NA | TRBV7-2 | NA | TRBJ2-3
CASSFQGGTGELFF | TGCGCCAGCAGCTTTCAGGGGGGCACCGGGGAGCTGTTTTTT | NA | TRBV5-1 | NA | TRBJ2-2
CASSGTTGGNGELFF | TGTGCCAGTAGTGGCACGACAGGGGGAAACGGGGAGCTGTTTTTT | TRBD1 | TRBV19 | NA | TRBJ2-2
CASSLAGQGTETQYF | TGTGCCAGCAGCTTAGCGGGACAGGGGACAGAGACCCAGTACTTC | TRBD1 | TRBV11-2 | NA | TRBJ2-5
CASNNQGYGYTF | TGTGCCAGCAATAACCAGGGTTATGGCTACACCTTC | NA | TRBV6-5 | few | TRBJ1-2
CASSVGWGVYGYTF | TGTGCCAGCAGCGTAGGGTGGGGGGTCTATGGCTACACCTTC | NA | TRBV9 | NA | TRBJ1-2
CSVSLTTDTQYF | TGCAGCGTTAGCCTGACCACAGATACGCAGTATTTT | NA | TRBV29-1 | NA | TRBJ2-3
CASSLGGGARETQYF | TGTGCCAGCAGCTTAGGAGGGGGCGCGAGGGAGACCCAGTACTTC | TRBD1 | TRBV7-9 | NA | TRBJ2-5
CASSHGTGNNEQFF | TGTGCCAGCAGCCACGGGACAGGGAACAATGAGCAGTTCTTC | TRBD1 | TRBV4-2 | NA | TRBJ2-1
CASSLVRPGLGSTDTQYF | TGTGCCAGCAGCTTAGTCAGACCGGGACTAGGGAGCACAGATACGCAGTATTTT | TRBD2 | TRBV7-2 | NA | TRBJ2-3
CASSSGLVLSPLHF | TGTGCCAGCAGTAGCGGTTTGGTTCTGTCACCCCTCCACTTT | NA | TRBV28 | NA | TRBJ1-6
CASGGGRQPQHF | TGTGCCAGTGGGGGGGGACGTCAGCCCCAGCATTTT | NA | TRBV19 | once | TRBJ1-5